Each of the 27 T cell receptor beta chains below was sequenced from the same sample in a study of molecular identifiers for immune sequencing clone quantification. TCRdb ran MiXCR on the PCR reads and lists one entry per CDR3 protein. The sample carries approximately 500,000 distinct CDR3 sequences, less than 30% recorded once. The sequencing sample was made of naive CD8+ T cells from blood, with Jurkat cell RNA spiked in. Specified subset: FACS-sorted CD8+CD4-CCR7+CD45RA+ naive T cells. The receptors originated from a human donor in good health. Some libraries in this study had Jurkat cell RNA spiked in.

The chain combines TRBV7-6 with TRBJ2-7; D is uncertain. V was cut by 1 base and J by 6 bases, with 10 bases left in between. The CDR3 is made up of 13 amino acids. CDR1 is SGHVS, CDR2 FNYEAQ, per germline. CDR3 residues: CASSLEGCTEQYF. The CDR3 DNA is TGTGCCAGCAGCTTAGAGGGTTGCACCGAGCAGTACTTC.

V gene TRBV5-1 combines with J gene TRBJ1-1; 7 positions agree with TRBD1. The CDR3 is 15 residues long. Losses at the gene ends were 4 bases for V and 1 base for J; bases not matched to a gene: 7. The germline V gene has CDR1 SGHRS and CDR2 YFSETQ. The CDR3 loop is CASSPRDSPNTEAFF. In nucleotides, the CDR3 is TGCGCCAGCAGCCCCCGGGACAGCCCGAACACTGAAGCTTTCTTT. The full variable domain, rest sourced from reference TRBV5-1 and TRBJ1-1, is KAGVTQTPRYLIKTRGQQVTLSCSPISGHRSVSWYQQTPGQGLQFLFEYFSETQRNKGNFPGRFSGRQFSNSRSEMNVSTLELGDSALYLCASSPRDSPNTEAFFGQGTRLTVV.

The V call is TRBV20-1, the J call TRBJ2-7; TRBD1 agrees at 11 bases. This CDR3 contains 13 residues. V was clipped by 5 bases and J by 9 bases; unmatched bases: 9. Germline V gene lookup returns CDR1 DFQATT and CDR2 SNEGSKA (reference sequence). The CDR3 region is CSASGTGGWAQYF. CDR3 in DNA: TGCAGTGCTTCCGGGACAGGGGGGTGGGCGCAGTACTTC.

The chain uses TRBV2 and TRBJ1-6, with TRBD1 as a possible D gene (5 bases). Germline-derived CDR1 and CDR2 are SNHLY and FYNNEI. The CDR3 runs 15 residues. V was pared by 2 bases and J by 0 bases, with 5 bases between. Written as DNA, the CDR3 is TGTGCCAGCAGTGAAAGGGGCTCCTATAATTCACCCCTCCACTTT. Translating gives CASSERGSYNSPLHF.

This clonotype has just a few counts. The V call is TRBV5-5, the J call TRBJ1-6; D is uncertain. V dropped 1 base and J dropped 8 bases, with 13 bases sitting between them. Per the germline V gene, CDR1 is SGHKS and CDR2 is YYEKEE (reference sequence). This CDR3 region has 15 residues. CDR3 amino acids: CASSLSPGLDSPLHF. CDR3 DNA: TGTGCCAGCAGCTTGTCACCTGGGTTGGATTCACCCCTCCACTTT.

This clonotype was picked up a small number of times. CDR3 coding DNA: TGTGCCAGCAGTCCCTGGACTAGCGGAGATACGCAGTATTTT. Protein product: CASSPWTSGDTQYF. The chain links TRBV27 to TRBJ2-3; 10 bases agree with TRBD2. Unmatched junction bases numbered 4, after V lost 5 bases and J lost 5 bases. CDR3 length equals 14 residues. Germline V lookup: CDR1 MNHEY, CDR2 SMNVEV (reference sequence).

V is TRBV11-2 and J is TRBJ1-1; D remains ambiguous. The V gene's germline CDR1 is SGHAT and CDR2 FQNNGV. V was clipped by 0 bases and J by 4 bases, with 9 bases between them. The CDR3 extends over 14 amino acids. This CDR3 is CASSLDSPPTEAFF. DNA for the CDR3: TGTGCCAGCAGCTTAGACAGTCCCCCCACTGAAGCTTTCTTT.

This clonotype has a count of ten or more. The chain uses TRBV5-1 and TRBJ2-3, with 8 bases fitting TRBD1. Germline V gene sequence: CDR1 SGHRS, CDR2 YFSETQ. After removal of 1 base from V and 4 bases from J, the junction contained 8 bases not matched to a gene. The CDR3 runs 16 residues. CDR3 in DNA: TGCGCCAGCAGCTTGTCGGACAGGGTTCTACCAGATACGCAGTATTTT. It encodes CASSLSDRVLPDTQYF.

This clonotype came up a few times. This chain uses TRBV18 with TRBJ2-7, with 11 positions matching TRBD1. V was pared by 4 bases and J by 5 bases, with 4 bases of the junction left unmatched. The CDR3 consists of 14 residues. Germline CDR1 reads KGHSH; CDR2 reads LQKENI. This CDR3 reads CASSRGTGGNEQYF. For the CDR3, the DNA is TGTGCCAGCTCACGGGGGACAGGGGGGAACGAGCAGTACTTC.

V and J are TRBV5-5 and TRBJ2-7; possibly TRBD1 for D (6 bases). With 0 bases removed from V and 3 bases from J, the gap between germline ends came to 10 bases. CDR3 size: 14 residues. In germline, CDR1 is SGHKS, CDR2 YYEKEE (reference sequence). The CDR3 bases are TGTGCCAGCAGCTTGGTAGGACAGTACTACGAGCAGTACTTC. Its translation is CASSLVGQYYEQYF.

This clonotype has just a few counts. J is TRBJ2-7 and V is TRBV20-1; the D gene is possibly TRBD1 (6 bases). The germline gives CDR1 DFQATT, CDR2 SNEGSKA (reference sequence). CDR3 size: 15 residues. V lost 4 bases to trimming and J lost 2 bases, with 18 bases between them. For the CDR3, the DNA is TGCAGTGCTACCGAGTCCATCACAGGGACCTACGAGCAGTACTTC. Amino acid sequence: CSATESITGTYEQYF.

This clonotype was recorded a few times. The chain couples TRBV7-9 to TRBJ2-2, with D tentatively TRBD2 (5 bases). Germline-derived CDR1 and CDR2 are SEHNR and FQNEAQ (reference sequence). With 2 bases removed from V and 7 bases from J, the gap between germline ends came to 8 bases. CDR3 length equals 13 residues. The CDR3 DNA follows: TGTGCCAGCAGCTTAATGAGCGGCGGGGAGCTGTTTTTT. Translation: CASSLMSGGELFF.

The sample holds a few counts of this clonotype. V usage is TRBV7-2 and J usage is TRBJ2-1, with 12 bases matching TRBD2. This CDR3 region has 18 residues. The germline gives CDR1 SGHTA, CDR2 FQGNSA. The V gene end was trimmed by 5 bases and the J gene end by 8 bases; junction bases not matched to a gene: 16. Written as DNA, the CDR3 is TGTGCCAGCAGCGACCCCTCTAGCGGGAGGGTGTTATTCGATGAGCAGTTCTTC. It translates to CASSDPSSGRVLFDEQFF.

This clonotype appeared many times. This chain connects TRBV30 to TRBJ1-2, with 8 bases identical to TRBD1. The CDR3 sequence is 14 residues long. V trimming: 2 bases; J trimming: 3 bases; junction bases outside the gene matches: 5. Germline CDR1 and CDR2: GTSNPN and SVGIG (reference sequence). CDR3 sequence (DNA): TGTGCCTGGAGTAGCCAGGGGGCGTACTATGGCTACACCTTC. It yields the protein CAWSSQGAYYGYTF.

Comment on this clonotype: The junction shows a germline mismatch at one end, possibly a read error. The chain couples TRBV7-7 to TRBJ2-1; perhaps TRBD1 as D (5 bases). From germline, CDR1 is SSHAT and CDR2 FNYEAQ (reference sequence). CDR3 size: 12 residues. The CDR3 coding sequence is TGTGCCAGCAGCCCAGACAGCAATGAGCAGTCCTTC. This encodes CASSPDSNEQSF. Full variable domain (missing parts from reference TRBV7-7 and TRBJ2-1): GAGVSQSPRYKVTKRGQDVTLRCDPISSHATLYWYQQALGQGPEFLTYFNYEAQPDKSGLPSDRFSAERPEGSISTLTIQRTEQRDSAMYRCASSPDSNEQSFGPGTRLTVL.

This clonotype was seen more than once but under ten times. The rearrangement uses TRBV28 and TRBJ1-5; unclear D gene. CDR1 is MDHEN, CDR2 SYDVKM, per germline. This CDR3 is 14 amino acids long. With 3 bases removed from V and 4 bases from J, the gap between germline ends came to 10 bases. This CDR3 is CASSFRAGNQPQHF. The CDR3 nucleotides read TGTGCCAGCAGTTTTAGGGCAGGTAATCAGCCCCAGCATTTT.

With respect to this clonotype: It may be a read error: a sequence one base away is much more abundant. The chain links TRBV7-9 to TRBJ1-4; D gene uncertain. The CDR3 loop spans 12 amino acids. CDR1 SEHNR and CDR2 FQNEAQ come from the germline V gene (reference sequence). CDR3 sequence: CASSLENEKPFF. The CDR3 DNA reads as TGTGCCAGCAGCTTAGAGAATGAAAAACCGTTTTTT.

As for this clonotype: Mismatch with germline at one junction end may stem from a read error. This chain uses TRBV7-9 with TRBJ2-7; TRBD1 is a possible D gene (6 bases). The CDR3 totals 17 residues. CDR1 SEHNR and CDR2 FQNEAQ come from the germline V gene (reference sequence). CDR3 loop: CASSSPPDSFHPYERYF. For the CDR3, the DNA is TGTGCCAGCAGCTCCCCCCCGGACAGCTTCCACCCCTACGAGCGGTACTTC.

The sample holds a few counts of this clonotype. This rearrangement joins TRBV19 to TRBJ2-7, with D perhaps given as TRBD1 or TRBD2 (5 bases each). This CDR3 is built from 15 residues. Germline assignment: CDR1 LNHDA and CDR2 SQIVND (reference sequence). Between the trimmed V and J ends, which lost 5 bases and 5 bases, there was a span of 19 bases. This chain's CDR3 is CASSPTGTVLDEQYF. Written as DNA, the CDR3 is TGTGCCAGTAGTCCGACCGGGACGGTCCTAGACGAGCAGTACTTC.

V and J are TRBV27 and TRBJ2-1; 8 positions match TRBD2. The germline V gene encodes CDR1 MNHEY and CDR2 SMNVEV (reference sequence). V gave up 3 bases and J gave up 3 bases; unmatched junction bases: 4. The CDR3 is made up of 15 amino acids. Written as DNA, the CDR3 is TGTGCCAGCAGTTTCTTAGCGGGAATCTACAATGAGCAGTTCTTC. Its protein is CASSFLAGIYNEQFF.

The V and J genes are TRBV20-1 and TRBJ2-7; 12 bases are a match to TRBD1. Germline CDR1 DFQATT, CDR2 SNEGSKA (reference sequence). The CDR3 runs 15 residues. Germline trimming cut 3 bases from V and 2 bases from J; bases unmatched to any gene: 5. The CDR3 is CSASPGTGGPYEQYF. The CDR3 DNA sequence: TGCAGTGCTAGCCCCGGGACAGGGGGCCCCTACGAGCAGTACTTC.

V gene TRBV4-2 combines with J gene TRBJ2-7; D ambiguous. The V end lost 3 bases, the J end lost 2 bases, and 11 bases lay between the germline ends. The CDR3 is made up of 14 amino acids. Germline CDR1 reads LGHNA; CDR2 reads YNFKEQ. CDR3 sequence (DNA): TGTGCCAGCAGCCACCGGAGCGACGCCTACGAGCAGTACTTC. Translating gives CASSHRSDAYEQYF.

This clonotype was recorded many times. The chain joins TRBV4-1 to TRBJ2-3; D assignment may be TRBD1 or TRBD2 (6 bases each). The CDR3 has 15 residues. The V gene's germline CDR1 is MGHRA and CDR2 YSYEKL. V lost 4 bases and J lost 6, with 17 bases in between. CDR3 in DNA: TGCGCCAGCAGCCCGGAAGGGGGGCGCTTGGATACGCAGTATTTT. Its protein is CASSPEGGRLDTQYF.

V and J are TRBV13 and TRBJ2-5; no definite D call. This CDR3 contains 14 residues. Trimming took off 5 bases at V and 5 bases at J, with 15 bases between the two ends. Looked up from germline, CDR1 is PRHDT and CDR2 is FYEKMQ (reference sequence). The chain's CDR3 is CASSTTEVEETQYF. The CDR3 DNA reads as TGTGCCAGCAGCACCACAGAAGTTGAGGAGACCCAGTACTTC.

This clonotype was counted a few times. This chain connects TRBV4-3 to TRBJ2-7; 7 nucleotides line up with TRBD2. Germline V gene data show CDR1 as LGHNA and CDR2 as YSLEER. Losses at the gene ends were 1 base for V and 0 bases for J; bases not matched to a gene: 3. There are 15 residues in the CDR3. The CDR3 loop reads CASSQGGTNSYEQYF. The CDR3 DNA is TGCGCCAGCAGCCAAGGTGGGACTAACTCCTACGAGCAGTACTTC.

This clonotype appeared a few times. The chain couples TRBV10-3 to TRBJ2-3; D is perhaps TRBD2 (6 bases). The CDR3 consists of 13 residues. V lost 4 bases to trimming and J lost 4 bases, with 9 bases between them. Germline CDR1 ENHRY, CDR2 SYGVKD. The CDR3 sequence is CAISVEGPDTQYF. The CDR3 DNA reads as TGTGCCATCAGTGTGGAGGGGCCAGATACGCAGTATTTT.

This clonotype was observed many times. The CDR3 reads CASSHKTGYEQYF. The CDR3 DNA reads as TGTGCCAGCAGCCATAAGACAGGGTACGAGCAGTACTTC. The J gene is TRBJ2-7, the V gene TRBV5-4; 7 bases agree with TRBD1. This CDR3 has 13 residues. V gave up 4 bases and J gave up 4 bases; unmatched junction bases: 5. Looked up from germline, CDR1 is SGHNT and CDR2 is YYREEE (reference sequence).